The sequence of this T cell receptor beta chain was determined in a study of CD8+ T cells in alopecia areata. The germline V gene has CDR1 SGHRS and CDR2 YFSETQ. Trimming stripped 4 bases from V and 1 base from J, with 15 bases between. The CDR3 totals 15 residues. cDNA serving as the sequencing template came from extracted, reverse transcribed RNA. Here immunoSEQ multiplex PCR was the method, and the copy in TCRdb shows in-frame clones only, minus some. The sample has 110,000 or so clones; 50% to 65% are singletons. The treatment is: oral pan-JAK inhibitor, 5-10 mg twice daily. This clonotype originated in a human donor with alopecia areata. V gene TRBV5-1 combines with J gene TRBJ2-7, with D possibly TRBD1 on 7 matching bases. The specimen comprised CD4+ T cells sorted from blood, sampled at week 24, from a patient treated with tofacitinib. The CDR3 is CASSPGAGQSYEQYF. CDR3 sequence (DNA): TGCGCCAGCAGCCCGGGTGCGGGACAGTCCTACGAGCAGTACTTC.